Below, 27 T cell receptor beta chains from the same sample are listed, as sequenced in a study of shared clonotypes between healthy human individuals. Clones were read by immunoSEQ multiplex PCR, and TCRdb kept only the in-frame ones, dropping some. The sample records about 2.3 million clones, 85% to 95% being singletons. The specimen was naive CD4+ T cells from PBMCs. Stated subset: CD45RA+ positively selected. The receptors shown here come from a man aged 18-30 years in good health. Some clones in this sample may be carry-over from other donors' samples.

The chain couples TRBV7-6 to TRBJ2-7, with D unclear. The V and J ends lost 5 bases and 4 bases respectively, with 15 bases between them. The CDR3 totals 14 residues. Germline V gene data show CDR1 as SGHVS and CDR2 as FNYEAQ. CDR3 residues: CASSPRSGPYEQYF. CDR3 DNA: TGTGCCAGCAGCCCCAGATCGGGCCCTTACGAGCAGTACTTC.

This rearrangement joins TRBV5-6 to TRBJ2-5; 9 positions agree with TRBD1. V lost 4 bases to trimming and J lost 5 bases; unmatched junction nucleotides: 6. Germline V gene lookup returns CDR1 SGHDT and CDR2 YYEEEE. The CDR3 consists of 14 residues. The CDR3, as DNA: TGTGCCAGCAGCCGGACAGGGGTTGGGGAGACCCAGTACTTC. Residues: CASSRTGVGETQYF.

The V and J genes are TRBV5-1 and TRBJ2-2; the match to TRBD2 covers 9 bases. Germline lookup yields CDR1 SGHRS and CDR2 YFSETQ. The CDR3 runs to 15 residues. The J segment lost 6 bases and the V segment lost 0 bases, leaving 3 bases of the junction unmatched. CDR3 in DNA: TGCGCCAGCAGCTTGGGGACTAGCGAGGCCGGGGAGCTGTTTTTT. Its protein is CASSLGTSEAGELFF. Variable domain in full (rest from reference TRBV5-1 and TRBJ2-2): KAGVTQTPRYLIKTRGQQVTLSCSPISGHRSVSWYQQTPGQGLQFLFEYFSETQRNKGNFPGRFSGRQFSNSRSEMNVSTLELGDSALYLCASSLGTSEAGELFFGEGSRLTVL.

The chain joins TRBV11-3 to TRBJ2-7; D is perhaps TRBD2 (6 bases). The CDR3 sequence is 15 residues long. Germline CDR1 SGHNT, CDR2 YENEEA. The V end was cut by 2 bases, the J end by 1 base, with 12 bases between. The CDR3 DNA reads as TGTGCCAGCAGCTTATATGGCGGGACTTCCTACGAGCAGTACTTC. Translating it yields CASSLYGGTSYEQYF.

The genes are TRBV5-1 and TRBJ2-1; the match to TRBD2 covers 7 bases. V gave up 2 bases and J gave up 10 bases; unmatched junction bases: 21. The germline V gene has CDR1 SGHRS and CDR2 YFSETQ. The CDR3 runs to 18 residues. The CDR3 loop is CASSFQSGLVSMGEEQFF. The CDR3 coding sequence is TGCGCCAGCAGCTTTCAGAGCGGACTAGTGAGTATGGGCGAGGAGCAGTTCTTC. The full variable domain, rest sourced from reference TRBV5-1 and TRBJ2-1, is KAGVTQTPRYLIKTRGQQVTLSCSPISGHRSVSWYQQTPGQGLQFLFEYFSETQRNKGNFPGRFSGRQFSNSRSEMNVSTLELGDSALYLCASSFQSGLVSMGEEQFFGPGTRLTVL.

A word on this clone: The same CDR3 is also encoded by other DNA sequences in this sample. The chain combines TRBV18 with TRBJ2-7, with 7 positions matching TRBD2. The germline CDR1 and CDR2 sequences are KGHSH and LQKENI. With V trimmed by 3 bases and J by 2 bases, 4 bases remained unmatched. This CDR3 has 14 amino acids. The CDR3 sequence: CASSPRAGAYEQYF. In nucleotides, the CDR3 is TGTGCCAGCTCACCCCGGGCGGGAGCCTACGAGCAGTACTTC.

The genes are TRBV6-5 and TRBJ2-7, with 9 bases matching TRBD2. From germline, CDR1 is MNHEY and CDR2 SVGAGI. Trimming removed 6 bases from V and 4 bases from J; junction bases left unmatched: 10. The CDR3 totals 15 residues. CDR3 sequence: CASRMYSGSAYEQYF. The CDR3 region has the DNA TGTGCCAGCAGAATGTATAGCGGGAGTGCTTACGAGCAGTACTTC.

This chain links TRBV27 with TRBJ1-2; 10 nucleotides agree with TRBD1. The CDR3 spans 17 residues. Germline V gene data show CDR1 as MNHEY and CDR2 as SMNVEV (reference sequence). With V trimmed by 2 bases and J by 1 base, 7 bases remained unmatched. CDR3 coding DNA: TGTGCCAGCAGTTTAAGGACAGGGGGAACGAATAACTATGGCTACACCTTC. Protein product: CASSLRTGGTNNYGYTF.

Note on this clone: Other nucleotide sequences from this sample produce the same CDR3. V is TRBV5-1 and J is TRBJ2-1, with D tentatively TRBD1 (5 bases). CDR1 is SGHRS, CDR2 YFSETQ, per germline. This CDR3 contains 15 residues. Trimming shortened V by 4 bases and J by 0 bases, and 11 bases separated the two germline ends. In DNA, the CDR3 is TGCGCCAGCAGCCCAGGGTCAAGCTCCTACAATGAGCAGTTCTTC. Protein product: CASSPGSSSYNEQFF.

This rearrangement joins TRBV4-1 to TRBJ2-3; 12 positions match TRBD2. CDR1 is MGHRA, CDR2 YSYEKL, per germline. The CDR3 covers 17 residues. Losses at the gene ends were 1 base for V and 4 bases for J; bases not matched to a gene: 6. In nucleotides, the CDR3 is TGCGCCAGCAGCCAAGTACTCCTAGCGGGAGGGGCAGATACGCAGTATTTT. Its translation is CASSQVLLAGGADTQYF.

The chain combines TRBV2 with TRBJ1-5; possible D gene TRBD1, 5 bases. Trimming shortened V by 5 bases and J by 4 bases, and 18 bases separated the two germline ends. The germline gives CDR1 SNHLY, CDR2 FYNNEI. CDR3 length: 16 amino acids. The CDR3 protein is CASSRRDGRLNQPQHF. For the CDR3, the DNA is TGTGCCAGCAGTCGCCGGGACGGACGACTTAATCAGCCCCAGCATTTT. The variable domain in full, with the rest retrieved from reference TRBV2 and TRBJ1-5, is EPEVTQTPSHQVTQMGQEVILRCVPISNHLYFYWYRQILGQKVEFLVSFYNNEISEKSEIFDDQFSVERPDGSNFTLKIRSTKLEDSAMYFCASSRRDGRLNQPQHFGDGTRLSIL.

The gene calls are TRBV27 and TRBJ1-1; weak D call: TRBD1 (5 bases). The CDR3 loop spans 14 amino acids. V was trimmed by 3 bases and J by 0 bases, leaving 8 bases between them. CDR1 is MNHEY, CDR2 SMNVEV, per germline (reference sequence). CDR3 coding DNA: TGTGCCAGCAGTTTCCGCAGGGTGAACACTGAAGCTTTCTTT. Residues: CASSFRRVNTEAFF.

The chain employs TRBV5-1 and TRBJ2-2; TRBD1 matches 8 bases. The CDR3 consists of 16 residues. CDR1 and CDR2 from the germline V gene are SGHRS and YFSETQ. Trimming at V came to 0 bases and at J to 5 bases, leaving 6 bases not matched to a gene. The CDR3 DNA reads TGCGCCAGCAGCTTGGATACAGGGGGTAGAACCGGGGAGCTGTTTTTT. Amino acids: CASSLDTGGRTGELFF. Full variable domain (rest looked up from reference TRBV5-1 and TRBJ2-2): KAGVTQTPRYLIKTRGQQVTLSCSPISGHRSVSWYQQTPGQGLQFLFEYFSETQRNKGNFPGRFSGRQFSNSRSEMNVSTLELGDSALYLCASSLDTGGRTGELFFGEGSRLTVL.

The chain joins TRBV19 to TRBJ2-3, with a tentative D call TRBD2 (6 bases). The CDR3 runs to 15 residues. Looked up from germline, CDR1 is LNHDA and CDR2 is SQIVND (reference sequence). Trimming stripped 3 bases from V and 4 bases from J, with 14 bases between. The chain's CDR3 is CASSIHGGTPDTQYF. The CDR3 nucleotides are TGTGCCAGTAGTATTCATGGGGGGACCCCAGATACGCAGTATTTT.

The chain joins TRBV15 to TRBJ2-2; TRBD2 aligns across 8 bases. The germline V gene encodes CDR1 LNHNV and CDR2 YYDKDF (reference sequence). The CDR3 contains 18 residues. Unmatched junction bases numbered 7, after V lost 0 bases and J lost 1 base. CDR3 region: CATSREGLGWLNTGELFF. The CDR3 DNA reads as TGTGCCACCAGCAGAGAGGGACTAGGATGGTTGAACACCGGGGAGCTGTTTTTT.

This rearrangement joins TRBV9 to TRBJ2-1; 8 nucleotides agree with TRBD2. CDR3 length: 16 amino acids. Germline CDR1 and CDR2: SGDLS and YYNGEE. Unmatched junction bases numbered 8, after V lost 0 bases and J lost 6 bases. This CDR3 reads CASSVATAGDSNEQFF. The CDR3 DNA sequence: TGTGCCAGCAGCGTAGCTACAGCGGGGGATTCCAATGAGCAGTTCTTC.

The chain couples TRBV2 to TRBJ2-7; D uncertain. The CDR3 totals 11 residues. CDR1 is SNHLY, CDR2 FYNNEI, per germline. V was clipped by 3 bases and J by 6 bases, with 6 bases between them. The CDR3 region has the DNA TGTGCCAGCAGTGAGATAGGCGAGCAGTACTTC. It yields the protein CASSEIGEQYF.

The rearrangement links TRBV2 to TRBJ2-6; D is undetermined. The germline V gene encodes CDR1 SNHLY and CDR2 FYNNEI. The germline V and J ends were trimmed by 3 bases and 0 bases, with 9 bases remaining between them. CDR3 size: 16 residues. This CDR3 is CASSEGGYSGANVLTF. CDR3 nucleotides: TGTGCCAGCAGTGAGGGCGGCTACTCTGGGGCCAACGTCCTGACTTTC. Together with reference TRBV2 and TRBJ2-6, the CDR3 gives the full variable domain: EPEVTQTPSHQVTQMGQEVILRCVPISNHLYFYWYRQILGQKVEFLVSFYNNEISEKSEIFDDQFSVERPDGSNFTLKIRSTKLEDSAMYFCASSEGGYSGANVLTFGAGSRLTVL.

The rearrangement uses TRBV28 and TRBJ2-1; D is uncertain. CDR3 length equals 16 residues. The germline CDR1 and CDR2 sequences are MDHEN and SYDVKM. Trimming shortened V by 8 bases and J by 0 bases, and 17 bases separated the two germline ends. The DNA of the CDR3 is TGTGCCAGCTTATCTCCTGACACGAGCTCCTACAATGAGCAGTTCTTC. Translating gives CASLSPDTSSYNEQFF.

V gene TRBV5-4 combines with J gene TRBJ1-1; TRBD1 is a possible D gene (5 bases). Between the trimmed V and J ends, which lost 0 bases and 3 bases, there was a span of 6 bases. This CDR3 contains 13 residues. Germline V gene lookup returns CDR1 SGHNT and CDR2 YYREEE (reference sequence). CDR3 protein: CASSLGQHTEAFF. CDR3 bases: TGTGCCAGCAGCTTGGGACAGCACACTGAAGCTTTCTTT. Looking up the rest from reference TRBV5-4 and TRBJ1-1 gives the full variable domain: ETGVTQSPTHLIKTRGQQVTLRCSSQSGHNTVSWYQQALGQGPQFIFQYYREEENGRGNFPPRFSGLQFPNYSSELNVNALELDDSALYLCASSLGQHTEAFFGQGTRLTVV.

The chain uses TRBV7-2 and TRBJ1-3; D is undetermined. The CDR3 is made up of 13 amino acids. In germline, CDR1 is SGHTA, CDR2 FQGNSA. V lost 6 bases and J 0 bases, leaving 6 bases between the germline ends. The CDR3 sequence is CASRANSGNTIYF. CDR3 nucleotide sequence: TGTGCCAGCAGGGCTAACTCTGGAAACACCATATATTTT.

Here the CDR3 reads CASSLSGTGDSYNEQFF. Written as DNA, the CDR3 is TGTGCCAGCAGTTTATCCGGGACAGGGGACTCCTACAATGAGCAGTTCTTC. This chain connects TRBV28 to TRBJ2-1, with 10 positions matching TRBD1. Trimming at V came to 1 base and at J to 0 bases, leaving 3 bases not matched to a gene. Germline CDR1 is MDHEN and CDR2 is SYDVKM. This CDR3 is 17 amino acids long.

This chain links TRBV11-2 with TRBJ2-6; D is unclear. The germline CDR1 and CDR2 sequences are SGHAT and FQNNGV. CDR3 length: 18 amino acids. V was cut by 5 bases and J by 5 bases, with 22 bases left in between. In nucleotides, the CDR3 is TGTGCCAGCAGCCTTGGCGCCAAGCAACAAAGTCGGGCCAACGTCCTGACTTTC. Translated: CASSLGAKQQSRANVLTF.

This clone occurred once. This chain joins TRBV5-1 and TRBJ1-1; D ambiguous. The germline CDR1 and CDR2 sequences are SGHRS and YFSETQ. Trimming took 0 bases from V and 3 from J, leaving 18 bases between them. The CDR3 totals 17 residues. The CDR3 loop is CASSLAILQGGDTEAFF. In DNA, the CDR3 is TGCGCCAGCAGCTTGGCCATACTCCAAGGTGGGGACACTGAAGCTTTCTTT.

The J gene is TRBJ1-2, the V gene TRBV27; TRBD1 agrees at 8 bases. This CDR3 region has 14 residues. Germline V gene lookup returns CDR1 MNHEY and CDR2 SMNVEV (reference sequence). J lost 5 bases, V lost 6 bases, and 8 bases had no gene match. The CDR3, as DNA: TGTGCCAGCAGGCGGGACAGGTCTTCGTATGGCTACACCTTC. Translating gives CASRRDRSSYGYTF.

The CDR3 bases are TGTGCCAGCAGCCAAGAGACAGGGAGGACCTACGAGCAGTACTTC. Its protein product is CASSQETGRTYEQYF. V usage is TRBV2 and J usage is TRBJ2-7, with D perhaps matching TRBD1 (7 bases). CDR3 length: 15 amino acids. The germline V and J ends were trimmed by 6 bases and 2 bases, with 17 bases remaining between them. CDR1 and CDR2 (germline): SNHLY, FYNNEI.

The chain recombines TRBV19 with TRBJ1-2; D unclear. The CDR3 spans 12 residues. Trimming stripped 8 bases from V and 5 bases from J, with 12 bases between. Per the germline V gene, CDR1 is LNHDA and CDR2 is SQIVND (reference sequence). The CDR3, as DNA: TGTGCCAGTTCGGTAACGACTTATGGCTACACCTTC. This codes for CASSVTTYGYTF.